These 5 T cell receptor beta chains originate from one sample sequenced in a study of blood T cell repertoires in COVID-19. Produced via immunoSEQ multiplex PCR; TCRdb's table is partial and in-frame only. The sample carries around 110,000 clones, less than 95% recorded once. Sequencing used peripheral blood. The receptors here all came from a human donor with active COVID-19. The donor label of this sample is uncertain.

In regard to this clone: Different DNA sequences within this sample yield the same CDR3. The chain carries TRBV27 and TRBJ2-7; 9 bases are a match to TRBD1. V lost 3 bases and J lost 3; bases outside the gene matches: 3. The CDR3 has 14 residues. Germline CDR1 is MNHEY and CDR2 is SMNVEV (reference sequence). The CDR3 DNA sequence: TGTGCCAGCAGTTTGGGGACAGGGATCTACGAGCAGTACTTC. Translating it yields CASSLGTGIYEQYF.

The gene calls are TRBV7-5 and TRBJ2-1; the table's D call, TRBD2, was not checked against the DNA. TRBV7-5 is a known pseudogene. There are 16 residues in the CDR3. The CDR3 loop is CVRSYVTRGGAGEQFF. Here the CDR3 DNA reads TGTGTCAGAAGCTATGTTACCCGCGGGGGGGCCGGTGAGCAGTTCTTC.

The chain carries TRBV6-1 and TRBJ1-1, with D possibly matching TRBD1 (6 bases). V shed 2 bases and J shed 0 bases, with 19 bases lying between them. The CDR3 sequence is 18 residues long. Germline lookup yields CDR1 MNHNS and CDR2 SASEGT. The CDR3 loop is CASSESRGGLGLNTEAFF. In nucleotides, the CDR3 is TGTGCCAGCAGTGAATCGAGGGGGGGGCTGGGGCTGAACACTGAAGCTTTCTTT.

This clone appeared once. The chain carries TRBV7-6 and TRBJ2-7, with a tentative D call TRBD1 (7 bases). CDR3 length: 15 residues. Germline V gene lookup returns CDR1 SGHVS and CDR2 FNYEAQ. Trimming removed 5 bases at V and 1 base at J, with 15 bases between. CDR3 in DNA: TGTGCCAGCAGCCCTGGAGGGGGCGGTTCCTACGAGCAGTACTTC. This codes for CASSPGGGGSYEQYF.

This clone was observed a handful of times. V gene TRBV19 combines with J gene TRBJ2-1, with D possibly TRBD2 on 6 matching bases. The CDR3 consists of 13 residues. V dropped 5 bases and J dropped 10 bases, with 15 bases sitting between them. Per germline, CDR1 LNHDA and CDR2 SQIVND (reference sequence). The chain's CDR3 is CASSPGGGREQFF. DNA of the CDR3: TGTGCCAGTAGTCCCGGGGGAGGCCGGGAGCAGTTCTTC.